This entry lists 27 T cell receptor beta chains sequenced from one sample in a study of blood T cell repertoires in COVID-19. Profiled with immunoSEQ multiplex PCR; TCRdb holds only in-frame clones, not every one. The table includes tens of thousands of clones, 65% to 85% detected once. The sequencing sample was made of peripheral blood. The receptors derive from a man between 65 and 79 years old with acute or convalescent COVID-19.

This clone occurred a few times. The chain employs TRBV10-3 and TRBJ1-4; no clear D gene. V shed 0 bases and J shed 0 bases, with 8 bases lying between them. Germline V gene lookup returns CDR1 ENHRY and CDR2 SYGVKD. The CDR3 loop spans 16 amino acids. The CDR3 region is CAISESGAATNEKLFF. CDR3 bases: TGTGCCATCAGTGAGTCGGGAGCTGCAACTAATGAAAAACTGTTTTTT.

The CDR3 loop is CASSPGTGVGYTF. CDR3 DNA: TGTGCCAGCAGCCCCGGGACGGGGGTCGGCTACACCTTC. The chain has TRBV7-6 and TRBJ1-2; maybe TRBD1 (5 bases). V lost 5 bases and J 8 bases, leaving 15 bases between the germline ends. Germline CDR1 SGHVS, CDR2 FNYEAQ. The CDR3 is 13 amino acids.

For the CDR3, the DNA is TGTGCCAGTAGTGCCCTGACAGGGCGCTCCTACGAGCAGTACTTC. This codes for CASSALTGRSYEQYF. The chain joins TRBV19 to TRBJ2-7; 7 bases map to TRBD1. Germline V lookup: CDR1 LNHDA, CDR2 SQIVND (reference sequence). This CDR3 is built from 15 residues. Trimming cost V 5 bases and J 0 bases; bases outside gene matches: 7.

The rearrangement joins TRBV3-1 (or the pseudogene TRBV3-2) to TRBJ1-1, with D perhaps matching TRBD1 (5 bases). CDR1 and CDR2 from the germline V gene are LGHDT and YNNKEL (reference sequence). V lost 1 base to trimming and J lost 0 bases, with 9 bases between them. The CDR3 spans 15 residues. The CDR3 coding sequence is TGTGCCAGCAGCCAAGGGACAACCCTGAACACTGAAGCTTTCTTT. Translating gives CASSQGTTLNTEAFF.

The chain recombines TRBV7-9 with TRBJ1-1; perhaps TRBD1 as D (6 bases). The CDR3 covers 15 residues. The germline CDR1 and CDR2 sequences are SEHNR and FQNEAQ (reference sequence). Between the trimmed V and J ends, which lost 3 bases and 0 bases, there was a span of 11 bases. The CDR3 loop reads CASSFPGQMNTEAFF. CDR3 nucleotides: TGTGCCAGCAGCTTTCCCGGACAGATGAACACTGAAGCTTTCTTT.

The chain joins TRBV27 to TRBJ1-5; D perhaps matches TRBD1 (5 bases). CDR1 and CDR2 (germline): MNHEY, SMNVEV (reference sequence). The CDR3 length is 16 residues. The V end lost 4 bases, the J end lost 1 base, and 14 bases lay between the germline ends. CDR3 amino acids: CASSSLAGLSNQPQHF. As DNA, the CDR3 is TGTGCCAGCAGTTCGTTAGCAGGGTTAAGCAATCAGCCCCAGCATTTT.

The chain carries TRBV12-3 or TRBV12-4 and TRBJ1-1; no firm D call. Trimming left V 8 bases short and J 11 bases short, with 21 bases between. This CDR3 comprises 13 residues. CDR3 residues: CASRYDDTRVAFF. The CDR3 DNA reads TGTGCCAGCCGATATGACGACACCCGTGTGGCTTTCTTT.

This chain connects TRBV19 to TRBJ1-2, with no clear D. Per germline, CDR1 LNHDA and CDR2 SQIVND (reference sequence). The germline V and J ends were trimmed by 7 bases and 8 bases, with 14 bases remaining between them. The CDR3 totals 12 residues. CDR3 sequence (DNA): TGTGCCAGTAAACCGGAAAAGAGGGGCTACACCTTC. Protein: CASKPEKRGYTF.

This sequence joins TRBV20-1 and TRBJ2-1; unclear D gene. CDR3 length: 14 amino acids. V lost 3 bases and J 6 bases, leaving 15 bases between the germline ends. Germline V lookup: CDR1 DFQATT, CDR2 SNEGSKA (reference sequence). This CDR3 is CSASLLASSNEQFF. The CDR3 DNA is TGCAGTGCTAGTCTATTAGCTTCATCCAATGAGCAGTTCTTC.

The V call is TRBV6-5, the J call TRBJ2-7, with unresolved D. The length of the CDR3 is 13 residues. Germline CDR1 and CDR2: MNHEY and SVGAGI. V lost 4 bases and J 3 bases, leaving 10 bases between the germline ends. The DNA for the CDR3 is TGTGCCAGCAGTTCCGACCCGGGCTACGAGCAGTACTTC. Its protein product is CASSSDPGYEQYF.

This sequence joins TRBV24-1 and TRBJ1-5; TRBD1 agrees at 7 bases. V shed 4 bases and J 0 bases; nucleotides not matched to a gene: 5. The germline gives CDR1 KGHDR, CDR2 SFDVKD. The CDR3 totals 16 residues. The CDR3 bases are TGTGCCACCAGTGACCCCCGGACAGGTAGCAATCAGCCCCAGCATTTT. Its protein is CATSDPRTGSNQPQHF.

This clone was found a few times. The chain has TRBV5-1 and TRBJ1-5; 7 bases are shared with TRBD1. The V segment lost 4 bases and the J segment 3 bases; nucleotides outside the gene matches: 4. CDR1 and CDR2 from the germline V gene are SGHRS and YFSETQ. The length of the CDR3 is 14 residues. The CDR3 sequence is CASSPGTDNQPQHF. The CDR3 nucleotides are TGCGCCAGCAGCCCCGGGACAGACAATCAGCCCCAGCATTTT.

CDR3 bases: TGTGCCAGCAGGATAGGACAGGGACTCTCCTACGAGCAGTACGTC. Its protein is CASRIGQGLSYEQYV. The chain carries TRBV6-5 and TRBJ2-7; 8 bases agree with TRBD1. This CDR3 region has 15 residues. Trimming cost V 6 bases and J 0 bases; bases outside gene matches: 7. Germline loops: CDR1 MNHEY, CDR2 SVGAGI.

The V and J genes are TRBV4-1 and TRBJ2-1, with D perhaps TRBD2 (5 bases). The CDR3 extends over 11 amino acids. CDR1 is MGHRA, CDR2 YSYEKL, per germline. Trimming took off 4 bases at V and 7 bases at J, with 5 bases between the two ends. In DNA form, the CDR3 reads TGCGCCAGCAGCCGAGGGAATGAGCAGTTCTTC. Its translation is CASSRGNEQFF.

The rearrangement links TRBV3-1 (or the pseudogene TRBV3-2) to TRBJ2-1; 10 nucleotides align to TRBD1. Germline CDR1 is LGHDT and CDR2 is YNNKEL (reference sequence). V shed 4 bases and J 4 bases; nucleotides not matched to a gene: 4. The CDR3 spans 15 residues. For the CDR3, the DNA is TGTGCCAGCAGCCTTGGGACAGGGGAGTACAATGAGCAGTTCTTC. Translated, it gives CASSLGTGEYNEQFF.

The V and J genes are TRBV30 and TRBJ2-3, with TRBD1 identical over 7 bases. With 2 bases clipped from V and 1 base from J, the junction kept 6 bases outside the gene matches. In germline, CDR1 is GTSNPN, CDR2 SVGIG (reference sequence). CDR3 length equals 15 residues. The CDR3 DNA reads TGTGCCTGGAGTTCTCGAGGACAGGGCACAGATACGCAGTATTTT. Residues: CAWSSRGQGTDTQYF.

The V call is TRBV5-8, the J call TRBJ2-3; 7 bases map to TRBD1. Germline CDR1 and CDR2: SGHTS and YDEGEE. There are 17 residues in the CDR3. Trimming removed 0 bases from V and 0 bases from J; junction bases left unmatched: 7. In nucleotides, the CDR3 is TGTGCCAGCAGCTTGGACAGGGGTGCCCAGAGCACAGATACGCAGTATTTT. Translation gives CASSLDRGAQSTDTQYF.

The V gene is TRBV2, the J gene TRBJ2-2, with TRBD1 identical over 8 bases. The CDR3 is 16 amino acids. Trimming took 7 bases from V and 3 from J; bases not matched to a gene: 10. The V gene's germline CDR1 is SNHLY and CDR2 FYNNEI. This chain's CDR3 is CASTISGTGDTGELFF. Written as DNA, the CDR3 is TGTGCCAGCACCATTTCCGGGACAGGAGACACCGGGGAGCTGTTTTTT. The full variable domain, completed using reference TRBV2 and TRBJ2-2, is EPEVTQTPSHQVTQMGQEVILRCVPISNHLYFYWYRQILGQKVEFLVSFYNNEISEKSEIFDDQFSVERPDGSNFTLKIRSTKLEDSAMYFCASTISGTGDTGELFFGEGSRLTVL.

The chain is built from TRBV9 and TRBJ2-5, with a possible D match to TRBD1 (6 bases). CDR3 size: 16 residues. Germline V gene data show CDR1 as SGDLS and CDR2 as YYNGEE. V was pared by 4 bases and J by 5 bases, with 21 bases between. The CDR3 reads CASSPTSQGFFETQYF. In DNA, the CDR3 is TGTGCCAGCAGCCCCACTTCACAGGGATTCTTTGAGACCCAGTACTTC.

For the CDR3, the DNA is TGTGCCAGCAGTAGACTAGCGGGGGTTGAAGATACGCAGTATTTT. Translated: CASSRLAGVEDTQYF. The chain links TRBV3-1 (or the pseudogene TRBV3-2) to TRBJ2-3, with TRBD2 matching 12 bases. Germline-derived CDR1 and CDR2 are LGHDT and YNNKEL (reference sequence). The CDR3 contains 15 residues. The V segment lost 6 bases and the J segment 5 bases; nucleotides outside the gene matches: 6.

This clone was detected once. The CDR3 loop reads CASSRGLQNTGELFF. The CDR3 region has the DNA TGTGCCAGCAGCCGCGGACTACAGAACACCGGGGAGCTGTTTTTT. The rearrangement joins TRBV5-8 to TRBJ2-2, with D perhaps matching TRBD2 (6 bases). CDR3 length: 15 residues. Trimming removed 4 bases at V and 1 base at J, with 11 bases between. CDR1 and CDR2 (germline): SGHTS, YDEGEE.

The chain uses TRBV7-8 and TRBJ2-1; 9 nucleotides align to TRBD2. This CDR3 region has 17 residues. The trim removed 5 bases at V and 1 base at J, leaving 9 bases unmatched. CDR1 and CDR2 (germline): SGHVS, FQNEAQ. The DNA for the CDR3 is TGTGCCAGCAGCCCCCACGGCGGGGGGGCATCCTACAATGAGCAGTTCTTC. This encodes CASSPHGGGASYNEQFF.

This clone has a single count. The V gene is TRBV5-1, the J gene TRBJ2-7; D is ambiguous. The ends were cut back, 0 bases at V and 3 bases at J, with 7 bases in the middle. The germline V gene has CDR1 SGHRS and CDR2 YFSETQ. There are 13 residues in the CDR3. The chain's CDR3 is CASSLGVVYEQYF. The CDR3, as DNA: TGCGCCAGCAGCTTGGGAGTGGTCTACGAGCAGTACTTC.

This chain connects TRBV10-3 to TRBJ1-1; D remains unclear. The CDR3 contains 13 residues. V was shortened by 3 bases and J by 2 bases, with 7 bases between the two germline ends. The germline V gene has CDR1 ENHRY and CDR2 SYGVKD. For the CDR3, the DNA is TGTGCCATCAGTGAAACGGGAAACACTGAAGCTTTCTTT. It encodes CAISETGNTEAFF.

The chain has TRBV30 and TRBJ2-7, with D perhaps TRBD1 (5 bases). Germline V gene sequence: CDR1 GTSNPN, CDR2 SVGIG (reference sequence). The CDR3 loop spans 12 amino acids. The V end lost 8 bases, the J end lost 2 bases, and 13 bases lay between the germline ends. CDR3 loop: CAHRRGPYEQYF. Here the CDR3 DNA reads TGTGCCCACAGGAGAGGTCCCTACGAGCAGTACTTC.

This chain joins TRBV5-1 and TRBJ2-7; 12 bases are shared with TRBD1. The V and J ends lost 4 bases and 4 bases, in that order; junction bases with no gene match: 6. The CDR3 has 15 residues. Per the germline V gene, CDR1 is SGHRS and CDR2 is YFSETQ. DNA of the CDR3: TGCGCCAGCAGCGCCCGGGACAGGGGGCAATACGAGCAGTACTTC. It specifies CASSARDRGQYEQYF.

In this sample, this clone turned up once. The rearrangement links TRBV28 to TRBJ1-1, with D unresolved. The CDR3 runs to 14 residues. Germline V gives CDR1 MDHEN, CDR2 SYDVKM. The germline V and J ends were trimmed by 7 bases and 1 base, with 13 bases remaining between them. The CDR3 bases are TGTGCCAGCAACCTACATGAGCGGAACACTGAAGCTTTCTTT. Encoded protein: CASNLHERNTEAFF.